This T cell receptor (beta chain) was identified during a study of cytomegalovirus exposure and HLA in healthy donors. General study findings and limits: The authors confirmed in vitro that a few CMV-associated chains were specific for CMV antigens. Listed as cytomegalovirus-associated were around 160 TCR beta chains. The tendency of first-cohort TCR clusters to co-occur in the roughly 130 validation repertoires emerged from a later analysis.

A remark on this clone: The antigen remains unidentified.

CDR3 length: 12 residues. Germline V CDR1 and CDR2: MNHNS, SASEGT. Trimming took 3 bases from V and 10 from J; bases not matched to a gene: 3. The approximately 120-subject validation cohort, separate from the roughly 700-subject first cohort, included the donors. Assay used: immunoSEQ multiplex PCR; TCRdb lists only in-frame clones, some missing. The sample records roughly 250,000 clones, 86% being singletons. Input material: PBMCs. The V gene is TRBV6-1, the J gene TRBJ2-1; TRBD2 matches 7 bases. The TCR comes from a woman under 40 in good health and CMV-seropositive. The CDR3 spells CASSDPGLEQFF. CDR3 nucleotide sequence: TGTGCCAGCAGTGATCCGGGACTAGAGCAGTTCTTC.